These T cell receptor beta chains were read from a single sample in a study of blood T cell repertoires in COVID-19. Method: immunoSEQ multiplex PCR; TCRdb's copy keeps in-frame clones and lacks some. The sample lists around 70,000 clones, about 82% seen once, with 1.8% in the top ten. The sample consisted of peripheral blood. The receptors shown here come from a woman aged 60-75 years with acute or convalescent COVID-19. The CDR3 runs from the conserved cysteine through the conserved F or W. The D gene is left open where the match is weak. The listing skips clone size in some rows; elsewhere it reads once, few, many or a size class.

abundance: NA; v_gene: TRBV7-9; d_gene: TRBD1; j_gene: TRBJ2-2; CDR3aa: CASRPRLGTGGTGELFF; CDR3nt: TGTGCCAGCAGGCCCAGGCTTGGGACAGGGGGAACCGGGGAGCTGTTTTTT
abundance: NA; v_gene: TRBV5-1; d_gene: TRBD2; j_gene: TRBJ2-5; CDR3aa: CASSIGLADRETQYF; CDR3nt: TGCGCCAGCAGCATTGGACTAGCGGATCGGGAGACCCAGTACTTC
abundance: NA; v_gene: TRBV3-1/TRBV3-2; d_gene: NA; j_gene: TRBJ1-2; CDR3aa: CASSQDVGPGGYTF; CDR3nt: TGTGCCAGCAGCCAAGACGTTGGGCCCGGAGGCTACACCTTC
abundance: NA; v_gene: TRBV7-9; d_gene: NA; j_gene: TRBJ2-1; CDR3aa: CASSARHPGLSVF; CDR3nt: TGTGCCAGCAGCGCGCGTCATCCGGGACTCTCCGTCTTC
abundance: NA; v_gene: TRBV29-1; d_gene: NA; j_gene: TRBJ1-1; CDR3aa: CSVGTGYVDTEAFF; CDR3nt: TGCAGCGTTGGAACAGGGTATGTGGACACTGAAGCTTTCTTT
abundance: few; v_gene: TRBV4-1; d_gene: NA; j_gene: TRBJ2-7; CDR3aa: CASSQTTNYEQYF; CDR3nt: TGCGCCAGCAGCCAGACAACAAACTACGAGCAGTACTTC
abundance: NA; v_gene: TRBV7-2; d_gene: NA; j_gene: TRBJ1-1; CDR3aa: CASSLGPSMNTEAFF; CDR3nt: TGTGCCAGCAGCTTAGGGCCGTCCATGAACACTGAAGCTTTCTTT
abundance: NA; v_gene: TRBV7-2; d_gene: TRBD2; j_gene: TRBJ2-3; CDR3aa: CASSLAGTSATDTQYF; CDR3nt: TGTGCCAGCAGCTTAGCTGGGACTAGCGCCACAGATACGCAGTATTTT
abundance: NA; v_gene: TRBV28; d_gene: NA; j_gene: TRBJ2-6; CDR3aa: CASRYTDSGANVLTF; CDR3nt: TGTGCCAGCAGATACACAGACTCTGGGGCCAACGTCCTGACTTTC
abundance: NA; v_gene: TRBV7-9; d_gene: NA; j_gene: TRBJ2-7; CDR3aa: CASSSDFTYEQYF; CDR3nt: TGTGCCAGCAGCTCGGACTTCACCTACGAGCAGTACTTC
abundance: few; v_gene: TRBV7-8; d_gene: NA; j_gene: TRBJ1-2; CDR3aa: CASSPNLFNYGYTF; CDR3nt: TGTGCCAGCAGCCCGAACTTGTTTAACTATGGCTACACCTTC
abundance: few; v_gene: TRBV2; d_gene: TRBD1; j_gene: TRBJ1-2; CDR3aa: CASSRDSQIYGYTF; CDR3nt: TGTGCCAGCAGTCGGGACAGCCAAATTTATGGCTACACCTTC
abundance: NA; v_gene: TRBV15; d_gene: TRBD2; j_gene: TRBJ2-3; CDR3aa: CATSRDRAGGANTQYF; CDR3nt: TGTGCCACCAGCAGAGATCGAGCGGGGGGAGCGAATACGCAGTATTTT
abundance: NA; v_gene: TRBV25-1; d_gene: TRBD1; j_gene: TRBJ1-4; CDR3aa: CASSQPTGTTNEKLFF; CDR3nt: TGTGCCAGCAGTCAGCCGACAGGGACAACTAATGAAAAACTGTTTTTT
abundance: few; v_gene: TRBV4-2; d_gene: NA; j_gene: TRBJ1-1; CDR3aa: CASSQGTANTEAFF; CDR3nt: TGTGCCAGCAGCCAAGGCACAGCGAACACTGAAGCTTTCTTT
abundance: NA; v_gene: TRBV5-6; d_gene: TRBD1; j_gene: TRBJ1-6; CDR3aa: CASSLGTGLLLLHF; CDR3nt: TGTGCCAGCAGCCTCGGGACAGGCCTACTTCTCCTCCACTTT
abundance: NA; v_gene: TRBV30; d_gene: TRBD1; j_gene: TRBJ1-5; CDR3aa: CAWSRTGVNFLPSQPQHF; CDR3nt: TGTGCCTGGAGTAGGACAGGGGTTAATTTCCTCCCTTCGCAGCCCCAGCATTTT
abundance: few; v_gene: TRBV25-1; d_gene: NA; j_gene: TRBJ2-2; CDR3aa: CASSTGSGELFF; CDR3nt: TGTGCCAGCAGTACAGGGTCCGGGGAGCTGTTTTTT
abundance: NA; v_gene: TRBV9; d_gene: NA; j_gene: TRBJ2-1; CDR3aa: CASSAAPRQDSEQFF; CDR3nt: TGTGCCAGCAGCGCAGCCCCCAGACAGGATAGTGAGCAGTTCTTC
abundance: NA; v_gene: TRBV27; d_gene: TRBD1; j_gene: TRBJ1-1; CDR3aa: CASSLQGQGLRAFF; CDR3nt: TGTGCCAGCAGTCTTCAGGGACAGGGCCTTAGGGCTTTCTTT
abundance: once; v_gene: TRBV3-1/TRBV3-2; d_gene: NA; j_gene: TRBJ2-3; CDR3aa: CASSLPSSTDTQYF; CDR3nt: TGTGCCAGCAGCCTCCCCTCCTCCACAGATACGCAGTATTTT
abundance: NA; v_gene: TRBV7-3; d_gene: NA; j_gene: TRBJ1-1; CDR3aa: CASSFNTDTEAFF; CDR3nt: TGTGCCAGCAGCTTTAACACAGACACTGAAGCTTTCTTT
abundance: NA; v_gene: TRBV3-1/TRBV3-2; d_gene: TRBD2; j_gene: TRBJ2-7; CDR3aa: CASSPKPFAGLPGFYEQYF; CDR3nt: TGTGCCAGCAGCCCCAAACCCTTTGCGGGACTACCGGGCTTCTACGAGCAGTACTTC
abundance: NA; v_gene: TRBV19; d_gene: TRBD1; j_gene: TRBJ1-2; CDR3aa: CASSIGGQGAAGYTF; CDR3nt: TGTGCCAGTAGTATTGGGGGACAGGGGGCTGCTGGCTACACCTTC
abundance: NA; v_gene: TRBV2; d_gene: NA; j_gene: TRBJ1-1; CDR3aa: CVDLREPNTEAFF; CDR3nt: TGTGTCGATTTACGGGAGCCGAACACTGAAGCTTTCTTT
abundance: NA; v_gene: TRBV30; d_gene: TRBD2; j_gene: TRBJ2-1; CDR3aa: CAWSGLAGNEQFF; CDR3nt: TGTGCCTGGAGCGGACTAGCGGGAAATGAGCAGTTCTTC
abundance: few; v_gene: TRBV9; d_gene: TRBD1; j_gene: TRBJ1-1; CDR3aa: CASSVARDRTGKEGSAFF; CDR3nt: TGTGCCAGCAGCGTAGCGAGAGACAGGACAGGGAAGGAGGGGTCGGCTTTCTTT
abundance: NA; v_gene: TRBV2; d_gene: TRBD2; j_gene: TRBJ2-5; CDR3aa: CASSELAGAQETQYF; CDR3nt: TGTGCCAGCAGTGAACTAGCGGGTGCACAAGAGACCCAGTACTTC
abundance: few; v_gene: TRBV27; d_gene: NA; j_gene: TRBJ2-1; CDR3aa: CASSLLSDSSEQFF; CDR3nt: TGTGCCAGCAGTTTATTATCGGACTCCAGTGAGCAGTTCTTC
abundance: NA; v_gene: TRBV7-2; d_gene: TRBD1; j_gene: TRBJ1-1; CDR3aa: CASSLVGQVLGTGPGAFF; CDR3nt: TGTGCCAGCAGCTTAGTTGGACAGGTACTAGGAACGGGCCCAGGAGCTTTCTTT
abundance: NA; v_gene: TRBV30; d_gene: TRBD1; j_gene: TRBJ2-2; CDR3aa: CAWSPGQGDTGELFF; CDR3nt: TGTGCCTGGAGCCCGGGACAGGGGGACACCGGGGAGCTGTTTTTT
abundance: few; v_gene: TRBV30; d_gene: NA; j_gene: TRBJ1-4; CDR3aa: CAWSVVSRNEKLFF; CDR3nt: TGTGCCTGGAGTGTAGTCAGCAGGAATGAAAAACTGTTTTTT
abundance: once; v_gene: TRBV4-1; d_gene: NA; j_gene: TRBJ1-6; CDR3aa: CASSQGGGSPLHF; CDR3nt: TGCGCCAGCAGCCAAGGGGGAGGTTCACCCCTCCACTTT
abundance: NA; v_gene: TRBV5-4; d_gene: NA; j_gene: TRBJ2-7; CDR3aa: CASSASLPRYEQYF; CDR3nt: TGTGCCAGCAGCGCGTCCCTGCCTCGATACGAGCAGTACTTC
abundance: NA; v_gene: TRBV7-6; d_gene: TRBD2; j_gene: TRBJ2-7; CDR3aa: CASSPLAGGQASYEQYF; CDR3nt: TGTGCCAGCAGCCCCTTAGCGGGGGGGCAAGCCTCCTACGAGCAGTACTTC
abundance: few; v_gene: TRBV15; d_gene: NA; j_gene: TRBJ2-7; CDR3aa: CATSNRFRGSVYEQYF; CDR3nt: TGTGCCACCAGTAACCGTTTTCGAGGGTCGGTCTACGAGCAGTACTTC
abundance: NA; v_gene: TRBV4-1; d_gene: TRBD2; j_gene: TRBJ2-3; CDR3aa: CASSQEASGMADTQYF; CDR3nt: TGCGCCAGCAGCCAAGAGGCTAGCGGGATGGCGGATACGCAGTATTTT
abundance: NA; v_gene: TRBV4-2; d_gene: TRBD1; j_gene: TRBJ1-5; CDR3aa: CASSQDVGTGHQPQHF; CDR3nt: TGTGCCAGCAGCCAAGATGTAGGGACAGGGCATCAGCCCCAGCATTTT
abundance: NA; v_gene: TRBV5-6; d_gene: NA; j_gene: TRBJ1-3; CDR3aa: CASSVAPARLRISGNTIYF; CDR3nt: TGTGCCAGCAGCGTTGCCCCCGCGAGGCTGAGAATCTCTGGAAACACCATATATTTT
abundance: NA; v_gene: TRBV30; d_gene: NA; j_gene: TRBJ1-4; CDR3aa: CAWSNGGTDEKLFF; CDR3nt: TGTGCCTGGAGCAACGGCGGAACCGATGAAAAACTGTTTTTT
abundance: NA; v_gene: TRBV5-1; d_gene: NA; j_gene: TRBJ2-6; CDR3aa: CASSLGGSVANVLTF; CDR3nt: TGCGCCAGCAGCTTGGGCGGCTCGGTGGCCAACGTCCTGACTTTC
abundance: NA; v_gene: TRBV4-1; d_gene: TRBD2; j_gene: TRBJ2-1; CDR3aa: CASSQALGLADLGEQFF; CDR3nt: TGCGCCAGCAGCCAAGCTCTCGGACTAGCAGATTTGGGCGAGCAGTTCTTC
abundance: NA; v_gene: TRBV5-4; d_gene: TRBD1; j_gene: TRBJ1-1; CDR3aa: CASSPDLGGPNTEAFF; CDR3nt: TGTGCCAGCAGCCCGGATTTAGGGGGCCCGAACACTGAAGCTTTCTTT
abundance: NA; v_gene: TRBV19; d_gene: TRBD1; j_gene: TRBJ1-1; CDR3aa: CASSRRDRRLTNTEAFF; CDR3nt: TGTGCCAGTAGTAGACGGGACAGAAGACTAACGAACACTGAAGCTTTCTTT
abundance: NA; v_gene: TRBV24-1; d_gene: NA; j_gene: TRBJ2-1; CDR3aa: CATSDLSGRSNEQFF; CDR3nt: TGTGCCACCAGTGATTTGTCGGGGAGGTCCAATGAGCAGTTCTTC
abundance: NA; v_gene: TRBV29-1; d_gene: NA; j_gene: TRBJ1-1; CDR3aa: CSVEEGPGAGYTEAFF; CDR3nt: TGCAGCGTTGAAGAGGGTCCAGGGGCTGGGTACACTGAAGCTTTCTTT
abundance: once; v_gene: TRBV6-1; d_gene: NA; j_gene: TRBJ2-3; CDR3aa: CASSERGGDTQYF; CDR3nt: TGTGCCAGCAGTGAAAGGGGTGGTGATACGCAGTATTTT
abundance: NA; v_gene: TRBV18; d_gene: NA; j_gene: TRBJ2-2; CDR3aa: CASSPQLVSYTGELFF; CDR3nt: TGTGCCAGCTCACCACAACTTGTGAGTTACACCGGGGAGCTGTTTTTT